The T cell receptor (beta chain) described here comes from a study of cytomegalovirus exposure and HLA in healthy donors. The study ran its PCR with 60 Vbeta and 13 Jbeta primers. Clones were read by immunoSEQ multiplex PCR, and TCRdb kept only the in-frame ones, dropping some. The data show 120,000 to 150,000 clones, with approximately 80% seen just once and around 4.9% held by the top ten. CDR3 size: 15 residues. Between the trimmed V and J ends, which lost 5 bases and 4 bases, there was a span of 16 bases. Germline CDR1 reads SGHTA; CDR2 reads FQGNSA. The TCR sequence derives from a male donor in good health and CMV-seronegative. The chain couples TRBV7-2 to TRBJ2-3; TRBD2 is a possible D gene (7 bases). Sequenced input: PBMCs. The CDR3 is CASSISGGPPDTQYF. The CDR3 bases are TGTGCCAGCAGCATATCGGGGGGCCCCCCAGATACGCAGTATTTT.